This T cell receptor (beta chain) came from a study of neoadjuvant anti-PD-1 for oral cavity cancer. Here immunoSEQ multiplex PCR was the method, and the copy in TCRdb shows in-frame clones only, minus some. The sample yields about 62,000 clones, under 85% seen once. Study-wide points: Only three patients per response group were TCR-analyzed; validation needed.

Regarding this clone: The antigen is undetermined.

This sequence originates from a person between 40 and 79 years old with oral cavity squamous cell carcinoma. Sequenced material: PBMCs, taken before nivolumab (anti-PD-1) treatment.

CDR3 protein: CASSDGMYNEQFF. The CDR3 bases are TGTGCCAGCAGTGATGGTATGTACAATGAGCAGTTCTTC. The rearrangement links TRBV25-1 to TRBJ2-1, with D unclear. This CDR3 spans 13 amino acids. Germline V gene sequence: CDR1 MGHDK, CDR2 SYGVNS. V dropped 3 bases and J dropped 4 bases, with 7 bases sitting between them.